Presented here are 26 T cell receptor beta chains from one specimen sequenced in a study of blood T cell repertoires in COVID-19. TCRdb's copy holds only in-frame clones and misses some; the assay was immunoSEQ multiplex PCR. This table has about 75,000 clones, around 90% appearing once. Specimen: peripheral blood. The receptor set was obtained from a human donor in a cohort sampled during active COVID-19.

In nucleotides, the CDR3 is TGCGCCAGCTCCCCGGGACAGGGGAACACTGAAGCTTTCTTT. Encoded protein: CASSPGQGNTEAFF. The chain carries TRBV10-1 and TRBJ1-1, with 9 bases that match TRBD1. There are 14 residues in the CDR3. Germline CDR1 is WNHNN and CDR2 is SYGVQD (reference sequence). V shed 8 bases, J shed 1 base, and the junction held 5 bases outside the gene matches.

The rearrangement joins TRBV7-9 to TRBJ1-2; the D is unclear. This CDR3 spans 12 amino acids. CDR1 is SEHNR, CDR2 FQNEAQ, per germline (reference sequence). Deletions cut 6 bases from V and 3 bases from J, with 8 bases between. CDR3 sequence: CASSRGDYGYTF. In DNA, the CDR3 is TGTGCCAGCAGTAGAGGTGACTATGGCTACACCTTC.

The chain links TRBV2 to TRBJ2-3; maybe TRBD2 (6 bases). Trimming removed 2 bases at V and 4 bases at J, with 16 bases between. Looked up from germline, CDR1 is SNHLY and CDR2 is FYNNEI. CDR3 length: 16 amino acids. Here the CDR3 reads CASSEFAGLPPDTQYF. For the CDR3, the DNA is TGTGCCAGCAGTGAATTCGCGGGATTACCCCCAGATACGCAGTATTTT.

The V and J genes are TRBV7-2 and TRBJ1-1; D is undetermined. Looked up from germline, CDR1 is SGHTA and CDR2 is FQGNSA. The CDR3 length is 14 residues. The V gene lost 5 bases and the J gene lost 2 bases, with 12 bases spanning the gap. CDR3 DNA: TGTGCCAGCAGCGGGTCGGGGTCCAACACTGAAGCTTTCTTT. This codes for CASSGSGSNTEAFF.

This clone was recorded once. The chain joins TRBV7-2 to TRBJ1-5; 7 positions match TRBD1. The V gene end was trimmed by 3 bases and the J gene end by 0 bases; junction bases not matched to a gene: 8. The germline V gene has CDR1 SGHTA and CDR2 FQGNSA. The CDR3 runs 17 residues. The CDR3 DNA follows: TGTGCCAGCAGCTTGAGATTACAGGGGTATAGCAATCAGCCCCAGCATTTT. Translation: CASSLRLQGYSNQPQHF.

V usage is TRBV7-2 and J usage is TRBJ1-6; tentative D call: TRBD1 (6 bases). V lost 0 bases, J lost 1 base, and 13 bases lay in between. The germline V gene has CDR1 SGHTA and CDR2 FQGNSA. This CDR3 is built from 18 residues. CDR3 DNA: TGTGCCAGCAGCTTAGCCCCAGGGGCCATGTCCTATAATTCACCCCTCCACTTT. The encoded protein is CASSLAPGAMSYNSPLHF.

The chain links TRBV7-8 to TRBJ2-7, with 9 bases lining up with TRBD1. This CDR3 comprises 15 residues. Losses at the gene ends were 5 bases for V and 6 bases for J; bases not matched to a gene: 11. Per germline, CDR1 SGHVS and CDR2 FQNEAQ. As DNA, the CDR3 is TGTGCCAGCAGCGCCTACCGGGACAGGGTAGGCGAGCAGTACTTC. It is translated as CASSAYRDRVGEQYF.

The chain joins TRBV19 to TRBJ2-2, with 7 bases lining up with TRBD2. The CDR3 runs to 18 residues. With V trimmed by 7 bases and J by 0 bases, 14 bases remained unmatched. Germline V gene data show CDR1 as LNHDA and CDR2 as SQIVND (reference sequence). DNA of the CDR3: TGTGCCAGTAAGAATTGGGCTAGCGGTATTACGAACACCGGGGAGCTGTTTTTT. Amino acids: CASKNWASGITNTGELFF.

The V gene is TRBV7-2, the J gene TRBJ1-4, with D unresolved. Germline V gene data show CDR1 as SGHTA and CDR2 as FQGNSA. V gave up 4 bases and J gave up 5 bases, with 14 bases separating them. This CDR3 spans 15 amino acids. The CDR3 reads CASSSPVRANEKLFF. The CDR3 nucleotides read TGTGCCAGCAGCTCCCCAGTGAGGGCCAATGAAAAACTGTTTTTT.

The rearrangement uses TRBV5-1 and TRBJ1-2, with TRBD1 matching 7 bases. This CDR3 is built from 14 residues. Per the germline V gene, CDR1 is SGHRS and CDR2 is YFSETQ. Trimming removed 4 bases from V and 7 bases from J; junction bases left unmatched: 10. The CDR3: CASSSTTGQGGYTF. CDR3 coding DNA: TGCGCCAGCAGCAGTACGACAGGGCAGGGTGGCTACACCTTC.

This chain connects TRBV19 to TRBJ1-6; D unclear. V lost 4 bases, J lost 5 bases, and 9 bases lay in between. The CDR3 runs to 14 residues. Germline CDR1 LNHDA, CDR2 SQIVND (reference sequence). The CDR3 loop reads CASSTTEHNSPLHF. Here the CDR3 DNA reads TGTGCCAGTAGTACCACAGAACATAATTCACCCCTCCACTTT.

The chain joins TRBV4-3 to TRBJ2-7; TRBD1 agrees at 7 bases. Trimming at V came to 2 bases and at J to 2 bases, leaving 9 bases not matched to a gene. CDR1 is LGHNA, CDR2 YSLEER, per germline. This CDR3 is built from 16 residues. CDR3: CASSQSAGTAPYEQYF. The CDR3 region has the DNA TGCGCCAGCAGCCAAAGCGCCGGGACAGCCCCCTACGAGCAGTACTTC.

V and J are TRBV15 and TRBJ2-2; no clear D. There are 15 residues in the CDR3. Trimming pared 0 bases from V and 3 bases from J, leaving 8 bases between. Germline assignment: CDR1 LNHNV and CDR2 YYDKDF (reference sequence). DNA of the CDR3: TGTGCCACCAGCAGAGAGAGTCAAGACACCGGGGAGCTGTTTTTT. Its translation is CATSRESQDTGELFF.

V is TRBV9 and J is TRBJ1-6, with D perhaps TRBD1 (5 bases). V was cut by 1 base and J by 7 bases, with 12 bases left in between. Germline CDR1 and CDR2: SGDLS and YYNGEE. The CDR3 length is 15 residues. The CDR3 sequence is CASSVSTARNSPLHF. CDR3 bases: TGTGCCAGCAGCGTATCGACAGCACGCAATTCACCCCTCCACTTT. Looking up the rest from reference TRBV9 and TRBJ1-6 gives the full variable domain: DSGVTQTPKHLITATGQRVTLRCSPRSGDLSVYWYQQSLDQGLQFLIQYYNGEERAKGNILERFSAQQFPDLHSELNLSSLELGDSALYFCASSVSTARNSPLHFGNGTRLTVT.

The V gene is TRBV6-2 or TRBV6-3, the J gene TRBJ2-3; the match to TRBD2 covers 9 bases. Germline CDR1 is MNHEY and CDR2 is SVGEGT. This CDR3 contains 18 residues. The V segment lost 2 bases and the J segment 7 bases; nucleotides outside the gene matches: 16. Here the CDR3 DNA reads TGTGCCAGCAGTTACCGAAGGATTAGCGGGAGCAACACCAATACGCAGTATTTT. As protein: CASSYRRISGSNTNTQYF.

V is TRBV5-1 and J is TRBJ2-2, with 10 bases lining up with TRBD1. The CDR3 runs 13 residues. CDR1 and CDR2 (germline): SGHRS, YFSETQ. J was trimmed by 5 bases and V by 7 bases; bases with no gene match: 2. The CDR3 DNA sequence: TGCGCCAGCTCGGGACAGGGGACCGGGGAGCTGTTTTTT. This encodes CASSGQGTGELFF.

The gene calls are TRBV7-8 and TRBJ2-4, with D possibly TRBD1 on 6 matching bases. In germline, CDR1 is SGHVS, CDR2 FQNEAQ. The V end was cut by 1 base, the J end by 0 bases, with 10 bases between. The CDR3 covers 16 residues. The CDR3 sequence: CASSLGQVLAKNIQYF. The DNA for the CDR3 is TGTGCCAGCAGCTTAGGACAGGTTCTAGCCAAAAACATTCAGTACTTC.

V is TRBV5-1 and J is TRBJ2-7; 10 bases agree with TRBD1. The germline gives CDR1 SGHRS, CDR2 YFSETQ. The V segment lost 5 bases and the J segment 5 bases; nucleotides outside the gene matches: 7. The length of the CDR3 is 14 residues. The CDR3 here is CASRIDRGLDEQYF. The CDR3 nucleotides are TGCGCCAGCAGAATCGACAGGGGGCTAGACGAGCAGTACTTC.

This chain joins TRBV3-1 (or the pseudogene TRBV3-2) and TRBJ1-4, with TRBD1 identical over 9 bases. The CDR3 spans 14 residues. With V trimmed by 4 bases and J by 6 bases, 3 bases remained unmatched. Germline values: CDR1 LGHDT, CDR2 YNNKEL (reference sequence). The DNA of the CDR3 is TGTGCCAGCAGCCCCCGGGACAGGGATGAAAAACTGTTTTTT. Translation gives CASSPRDRDEKLFF.

The CDR3 loop is CASNLLGGRGSYEQYF. The CDR3 nucleotides are TGTGCCAGCAACCTCTTAGGAGGACGGGGCTCCTACGAGCAGTACTTC. The chain uses TRBV5-6 and TRBJ2-7; TRBD2 might be the D (5 bases). V lost 6 bases, J lost 0 bases, and 19 bases lay in between. This CDR3 region has 16 residues. CDR1 is SGHDT and CDR2 is YYEEEE in the germline V gene. The variable domain in full, with the rest retrieved from reference TRBV5-6 and TRBJ2-7, is DAGVTQSPTHLIKTRGQQVTLRCSPKSGHDTVSWYQQALGQGPQFIFQYYEEEERQRGNFPDRFSGHQFPNYSSELNVNALLLGDSALYLCASNLLGGRGSYEQYFGPGTRLTVT.

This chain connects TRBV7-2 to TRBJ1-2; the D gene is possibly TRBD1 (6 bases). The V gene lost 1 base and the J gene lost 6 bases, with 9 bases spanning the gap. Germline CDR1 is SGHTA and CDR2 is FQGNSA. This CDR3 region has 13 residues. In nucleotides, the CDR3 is TGTGCCAGCAGCTTAGACAGGGTAAATGGCTACACCTTC. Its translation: CASSLDRVNGYTF. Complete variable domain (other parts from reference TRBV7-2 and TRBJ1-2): GAGVSQSPSNKVTEKGKDVELRCDPISGHTALYWYRQSLGQGLEFLIYFQGNSAPDKSGLPSDRFSAERTGGSVSTLTIQRTQQEDSAVYLCASSLDRVNGYTFGSGTRLTVV.

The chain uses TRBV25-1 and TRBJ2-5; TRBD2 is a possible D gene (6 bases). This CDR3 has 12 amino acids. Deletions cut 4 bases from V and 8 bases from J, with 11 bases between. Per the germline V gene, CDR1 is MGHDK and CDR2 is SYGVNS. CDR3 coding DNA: TGTGCCAGCAGTGGGGGGGTAAGAACCCAGTACTTC. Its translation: CASSGGVRTQYF.

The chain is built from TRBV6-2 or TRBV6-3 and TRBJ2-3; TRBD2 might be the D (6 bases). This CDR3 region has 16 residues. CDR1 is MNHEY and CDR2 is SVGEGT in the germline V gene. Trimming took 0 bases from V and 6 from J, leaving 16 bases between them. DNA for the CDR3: TGTGCCAGCAGTTACTCTAGCGGACCCATGGGTGATACGCAGTATTTT. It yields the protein CASSYSSGPMGDTQYF.

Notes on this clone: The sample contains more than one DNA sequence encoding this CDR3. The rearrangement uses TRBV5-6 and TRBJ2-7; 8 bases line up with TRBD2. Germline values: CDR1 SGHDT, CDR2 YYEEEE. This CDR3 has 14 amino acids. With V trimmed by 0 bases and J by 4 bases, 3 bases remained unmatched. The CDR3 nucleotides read TGTGCCAGCAGCTTGGTTTCGGGAGGGTACGAGCAGTACTTC. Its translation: CASSLVSGGYEQYF.

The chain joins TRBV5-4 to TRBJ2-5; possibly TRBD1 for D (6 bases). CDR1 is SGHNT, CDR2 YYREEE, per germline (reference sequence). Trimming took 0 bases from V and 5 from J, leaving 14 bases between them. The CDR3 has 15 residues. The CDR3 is CASSLGTGGRETQYF. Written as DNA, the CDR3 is TGTGCCAGCAGCTTGGGTACTGGGGGCAGGGAGACCCAGTACTTC.

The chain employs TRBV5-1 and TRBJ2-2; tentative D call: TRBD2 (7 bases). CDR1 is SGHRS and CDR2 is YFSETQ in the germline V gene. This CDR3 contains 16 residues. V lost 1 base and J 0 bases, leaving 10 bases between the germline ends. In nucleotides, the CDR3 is TGCGCCAGCAGCTTGCGGGGGGCCACGAACACCGGGGAGCTGTTTTTT. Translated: CASSLRGATNTGELFF.